This T cell receptor beta chain originates from a study of blood T cell repertoires in COVID-19. Whole-study context: Sample material is recorded as cDNA or gDNA derived from T cells, B-cell-depleted T cells, or PBMCs.

Authors' methods: Amplifying reference gene primers gave estimates of nucleated cell counts. Profiled with immunoSEQ multiplex PCR; TCRdb holds only in-frame clones, not every one. The DNA was the basis for D and trimming; V, J and clone size are from that table. This table holds approximately 70,000 clones, more than 70% found once. V lost 6 bases and J lost 6; bases outside the gene matches: 9. Per the germline V gene, CDR1 is MDHEN and CDR2 is SYDVKM. This CDR3 comprises 15 residues. Material: peripheral blood. The origin of this receptor is a woman in her 70s with acute or convalescent COVID-19. This chain connects TRBV28 to TRBJ2-2; TRBD1 matches at 8 bases. This chain's CDR3 is CASRLGTGQAGELFF. The CDR3 bases are TGTGCCAGCAGACTCGGGACAGGTCAGGCCGGGGAGCTGTTTTTT.